The 25 T cell receptor beta chains below all came from one sample that was sequenced in a study of blood T cell repertoires in COVID-19. Libraries were prepared by immunoSEQ multiplex PCR; TCRdb keeps only in-frame clonotypes and omits some of them. The data show about 89,000 clones, 65% to 85% seen once. Sequencing used peripheral blood. These receptors were obtained from a man aged 70 or older with COVID-19, enrolled during active disease.

The V and J genes are TRBV9 and TRBJ1-2, with D possibly TRBD1 on 5 matching bases. CDR1 is SGDLS, CDR2 YYNGEE, per germline. The V end was cut by 4 bases, the J end by 6 bases, with 16 bases between. CDR3 length: 14 amino acids. In nucleotides, the CDR3 is TGTGCCAGCAGCCCCCGGGGGGGAGTGCATGGCTACACCTTC. Protein: CASSPRGGVHGYTF.

The V and J genes are TRBV4-1 and TRBJ1-2; D is possibly TRBD1 (6 bases). Looked up from germline, CDR1 is MGHRA and CDR2 is YSYEKL. This CDR3 spans 15 amino acids. Trimming stripped 0 bases from V and 7 bases from J, with 15 bases between. In DNA, the CDR3 is TGCGCCAGCAGCCAAGAACAGGGAGGGGGAGGTGGCTACACCTTC. This translates into CASSQEQGGGGGYTF.

The V gene is TRBV5-1, the J gene TRBJ2-3; D is uncertain. The ends were cut back, 0 bases at V and 2 bases at J, with 7 bases in the middle. The germline V gene has CDR1 SGHRS and CDR2 YFSETQ. CDR3 length: 14 amino acids. The CDR3 DNA is TGCGCCAGCAGCTTGGAACAGACCACAGATACGCAGTATTTT. This translates into CASSLEQTTDTQYF.

This chain joins TRBV7-6 and TRBJ2-1; 7 bases line up with TRBD2. The CDR3 length is 16 residues. CDR1 is SGHVS, CDR2 FNYEAQ, per germline. Germline trimming cut 0 bases from V and 1 base from J; bases unmatched to any gene: 3. DNA of the CDR3: TGTGCCAGCAGCTTAGCGCAGGGACTATCCTACAATGAGCAGTTCTTC. Protein: CASSLAQGLSYNEQFF.

This clone was seen once. As DNA, the CDR3 is TGTGCCAGCAGCCCGGGACTAGCGAAATCAGGGGAGCTGTTTTTT. Protein sequence: CASSPGLAKSGELFF. This sequence joins TRBV11-3 and TRBJ2-2, with 10 bases lining up with TRBD2. J gave up 8 bases and V 5 bases, and 8 bases lay outside the gene matches. Germline V gene data show CDR1 as SGHNT and CDR2 as YENEEA. The CDR3 runs to 15 residues. Full variable domain (outside the CDR3, taken from reference TRBV11-3 and TRBJ2-2): EAGVVQSPRYKIIEKKQPVAFWCNPISGHNTLYWYLQNLGQGPELLIRYENEEAVDDSQLPKDRFSAERLKGVDSTLKIQPAELGDSAVYLCASSPGLAKSGELFFGEGSRLTVL.

The chain is built from TRBV11-3 and TRBJ1-1; perhaps TRBD1 as D (6 bases). The CDR3 loop spans 13 amino acids. Germline V gives CDR1 SGHNT, CDR2 YENEEA. With 2 bases removed from V and 10 bases from J, the gap between germline ends came to 14 bases. The CDR3 loop reads CASSLHRASAAFF. CDR3 DNA: TGTGCCAGCAGCTTACACAGGGCGTCGGCAGCTTTCTTT.

The V call is TRBV4-3, the J call TRBJ2-7; 12 bases align to TRBD2. In germline, CDR1 is LGHNA, CDR2 YSLEER. This CDR3 region has 17 residues. The V segment lost 0 bases and the J segment 3 bases; nucleotides outside the gene matches: 6. The CDR3 reads CASSQDRLTSGGYEQYF. The CDR3 nucleotides are TGCGCCAGCAGCCAAGATAGATTGACTAGCGGGGGCTACGAGCAGTACTTC.

V is TRBV14 and J is TRBJ2-7; no clear D gene. Per germline, CDR1 SGHDN and CDR2 FVKESK. This CDR3 spans 14 amino acids. Trimming shortened V by 1 base and J by 0 bases, and 7 bases separated the two germline ends. In DNA form, the CDR3 reads TGTGCCAGCAGCCAAGCCAGGCCCTCCTACGAGCAGTACTTC. This encodes CASSQARPSYEQYF.

The V call is TRBV5-1, the J call TRBJ1-1; possible D gene TRBD1, 6 bases. Looked up from germline, CDR1 is SGHRS and CDR2 is YFSETQ. CDR3 length equals 15 residues. Deletions cut 1 base from V and 3 bases from J, with 13 bases between. The CDR3 sequence is CASSLMPGVDTEAFF. The DNA of the CDR3 is TGCGCCAGCAGCTTGATGCCAGGGGTAGACACTGAAGCTTTCTTT.

CDR3 DNA: TGTGCCAGCAGTCCAGGGGGCTCCTTAGGGCAGCCCCAGCATTTT. Translating it yields CASSPGGSLGQPQHF. The chain couples TRBV6-2 or TRBV6-3 to TRBJ1-5; TRBD1 matches at 8 bases. Trimming cost V 5 bases and J 7 bases; bases outside gene matches: 10. The CDR3 covers 15 residues. Germline V gene data show CDR1 as MNHEY and CDR2 as SVGEGT.

The chain's CDR3 is CASSQDEGRGYTF. The CDR3 DNA reads TGCGCCAGCAGCCAAGATGAGGGCCGGGGCTACACCTTC. This rearrangement joins TRBV4-3 to TRBJ1-2; D gene uncertain. V was trimmed by 0 bases and J by 8 bases, leaving 10 bases between them. The CDR3 is 13 residues long. Germline assignment: CDR1 LGHNA and CDR2 YSLEER.

The sample holds one count of this clone. The chain carries TRBV10-3 and TRBJ2-3; D remains unclear. This CDR3 contains 15 residues. Trimming pared 6 bases from V and 3 bases from J, leaving 16 bases between. Germline V gives CDR1 ENHRY, CDR2 SYGVKD. CDR3 sequence (DNA): TGTGCCATCAGCGACTGGGTGTTCGGAACAGATACGCAGTATTTT. As protein: CAISDWVFGTDTQYF.

The rearrangement links TRBV7-2 to TRBJ2-2, with 10 bases matching TRBD2. V trimming: 2 bases; J trimming: 2 bases; junction bases outside the gene matches: 8. Germline V lookup: CDR1 SGHTA, CDR2 FQGNSA. The CDR3 runs to 18 residues. The CDR3 loop reads CASSLFTAGGPNTGELFF. CDR3 coding DNA: TGTGCCAGCAGCTTATTTACAGCGGGAGGGCCCAACACCGGGGAGCTGTTTTTT. Variable domain in full (rest from reference TRBV7-2 and TRBJ2-2): GAGVSQSPSNKVTEKGKDVELRCDPISGHTALYWYRQSLGQGLEFLIYFQGNSAPDKSGLPSDRFSAERTGGSVSTLTIQRTQQEDSAVYLCASSLFTAGGPNTGELFFGEGSRLTVL.

This chain joins TRBV2 and TRBJ1-4; D perhaps matches TRBD1 (5 bases). The CDR3 length is 15 residues. Germline V lookup: CDR1 SNHLY, CDR2 FYNNEI. V lost 0 bases and J lost 4, with 9 bases in between. This CDR3 is CASSEAGGNNEKLFF. CDR3 coding DNA: TGTGCCAGCAGTGAAGCGGGGGGGAATAATGAAAAACTGTTTTTT.

This clone was seen only a few times. J is TRBJ1-1 and V is TRBV11-3; D perhaps matches TRBD1 (6 bases). The CDR3 contains 16 residues. Trimming pared 5 bases from V and 2 bases from J, leaving 18 bases between. Germline lookup yields CDR1 SGHNT and CDR2 YENEEA. The CDR3 is CASSPRTGLRNTEAFF. The CDR3 nucleotides are TGTGCCAGCAGCCCGCGAACAGGGTTGCGAAACACTGAAGCTTTCTTT.

V usage is TRBV14 and J usage is TRBJ2-1; D is unclear. The germline V gene has CDR1 SGHDN and CDR2 FVKESK. This CDR3 contains 14 residues. V was clipped by 1 base and J by 7 bases, with 11 bases between them. The CDR3 coding sequence is TGTGCCAGCAGCCAAGCGTCAGGCCCAAATGAGCAGTTCTTC. Residues: CASSQASGPNEQFF. The variable domain in full, completed from reference TRBV14 and TRBJ2-1, reads EAGVTQFPSHSVIEKGQTVTLRCDPISGHDNLYWYRRVMGKEIKFLLHFVKESKQDESGMPNNRFLAERTGGTYSTLKVQPAELEDSGVYFCASSQASGPNEQFFGPGTRLTVL.

The chain employs TRBV18 and TRBJ1-1; no clear D gene. This CDR3 is built from 14 residues. Trimming shortened V by 0 bases and J by 1 base, and 6 bases separated the two germline ends. CDR1 is KGHSH, CDR2 LQKENI, per germline. Written as DNA, the CDR3 is TGTGCCAGCTCACCACCGGCAGGGAACACTGAAGCTTTCTTT. Its translation is CASSPPAGNTEAFF.

This chain joins TRBV7-9 and TRBJ1-1; weak D call: TRBD1 (6 bases). In germline, CDR1 is SEHNR, CDR2 FQNEAQ (reference sequence). V was pared by 4 bases and J by 3 bases, with 15 bases between. CDR3 length: 15 residues. CDR3 amino acids: CASSSDGGRDTEAFF. CDR3 sequence (DNA): TGTGCCAGCAGCTCTGATGGGGGCCGTGACACTGAAGCTTTCTTT.

The genes are TRBV4-3 and TRBJ2-5; D is possibly TRBD1 (6 bases). The CDR3 is made up of 14 amino acids. The V end was cut by 5 bases, the J end by 3 bases, with 13 bases between. The germline CDR1 and CDR2 sequences are LGHNA and YSLEER. DNA of the CDR3: TGCGCCAGCAGCTCGCTGGGGGCTGAAGAGACCCAGTACTTC. Its protein product is CASSSLGAEETQYF.

The chain combines TRBV12-3 or TRBV12-4 with TRBJ2-1; TRBD1 might be the D (6 bases). The CDR3 is 13 residues long. The germline V and J ends were trimmed by 7 bases and 6 bases, with 13 bases remaining between them. Written as DNA, the CDR3 is TGTGCCAGCACCAGGGTCAGGGGCAATGAGCAGTTCTTC. As protein: CASTRVRGNEQFF.

The chain joins TRBV19 to TRBJ2-1, with D possibly TRBD2 on 5 matching bases. The CDR3 is made up of 11 amino acids. V lost 5 bases and J 10 bases, leaving 9 bases between the germline ends. CDR1 LNHDA and CDR2 SQIVND come from the germline V gene (reference sequence). The CDR3 loop reads CASSDRLEQFF. The CDR3 coding sequence is TGTGCCAGTAGTGACCGACTAGAGCAGTTCTTC.

The rearrangement joins TRBV9 to TRBJ2-7; D might be TRBD2 (7 bases). CDR3 length equals 14 residues. Deletions cut 0 bases from V and 6 bases from J, with 13 bases between. CDR1 SGDLS and CDR2 YYNGEE come from the germline V gene. CDR3 sequence: CASSVAPGGSEQYF. In DNA form, the CDR3 reads TGTGCCAGCAGCGTAGCTCCGGGGGGCTCCGAGCAGTACTTC.

The chain combines TRBV5-1 with TRBJ1-2; D remains unclear. From germline, CDR1 is SGHRS and CDR2 YFSETQ. The CDR3 consists of 14 residues. The V gene lost 4 bases and the J gene lost 4 bases, with 14 bases spanning the gap. CDR3 residues: CASSPDTYLYGYTF. The CDR3 DNA reads TGCGCCAGCAGCCCCGACACTTACCTCTATGGCTACACCTTC. Using reference TRBV5-1 and TRBJ1-2 for the parts outside the CDR3, the full variable domain is KAGVTQTPRYLIKTRGQQVTLSCSPISGHRSVSWYQQTPGQGLQFLFEYFSETQRNKGNFPGRFSGRQFSNSRSEMNVSTLELGDSALYLCASSPDTYLYGYTFGSGTRLTVV.

The chain links TRBV11-3 to TRBJ2-2; 10 bases map to TRBD2. CDR1 is SGHNT and CDR2 is YENEEA in the germline V gene. Germline trimming cut 5 bases from V and 0 bases from J; bases unmatched to any gene: 6. The CDR3 has 17 residues. The chain's CDR3 is CASSQLAGTANTGELFF. In nucleotides, the CDR3 is TGTGCCAGCAGCCAACTAGCGGGAACCGCGAACACCGGGGAGCTGTTTTTT.

This clone was observed a few times. The chain carries TRBV7-9 and TRBJ2-3, with a weak D call TRBD2 (5 bases). Trimming stripped 3 bases from V and 0 bases from J, with 13 bases between. The CDR3 loop spans 16 amino acids. Germline-derived CDR1 and CDR2 are SEHNR and FQNEAQ (reference sequence). This CDR3 is CASSFSRTASTDTQYF. CDR3 nucleotides: TGTGCCAGCAGCTTTTCAAGGACTGCTAGCACAGATACGCAGTATTTT.